The clone carrying this T cell receptor beta chain was counted between two and nine times. The data belong to a study of CD8 T cells in ankylosing spondylitis. The germline CDR1 and CDR2 sequences are MNHNS and SASEGT. Trimming stripped 4 bases from V and 4 bases from J, with 13 bases between. CDR3 size: 14 residues. From the 5' RACE reads, TCRdb called clonotypes with MiXCR, one entry per CDR3 protein. The table lists approximately 150,000 distinct CDR3 sequences, roughly 31% of them singletons, with over 5.5% in the top ten. V is TRBV6-1 and J is TRBJ1-2; D not certain. Sample: synovial fluid, either unsorted or a sorted T cell fraction (not recorded which). The TCR was taken from a male donor with ankylosing spondylitis. In DNA form, the CDR3 reads TGTGCCAGCAGTGTGGGCAGCATATTCTATGGCTACACCTTC. Amino acids: CASSVGSIFYGYTF.